The 20 T cell receptor beta chains reported below all come from one sample, sequenced in a study of CD8 T cells in Susac syndrome. An input of roughly 0.5 to 1 ug of RNA was subjected to reverse transcription using random hexamers. Each CDR3 protein is one row after TCRdb ran MiXCR on the immunoSEQ multiplex PCR reads. The sample yields around 200,000 distinct CDR3 sequences, roughly 94% seen once. The material sequenced was CD4+ T cells from PBMCs. Receptors were obtained from a human donor in good health.

V gene TRBV3-1 combines with J gene TRBJ1-5; D is ambiguous. V lost 0 bases and J lost 5, with 5 bases in between. The CDR3 runs 13 residues. Per the germline V gene, CDR1 is LGHDT and CDR2 is YNNKEL (reference sequence). The CDR3: CASSQDPDQPQHF. CDR3 sequence (DNA): TGTGCCAGCAGCCAAGATCCGGATCAGCCCCAGCATTTT.

The chain recombines TRBV29-1 with TRBJ2-2; D gene ambiguous. V was pared by 5 bases and J by 3 bases, with 10 bases between. The CDR3 spans 13 residues. Germline CDR1 reads SQVTM; CDR2 reads ANQGSEA. The CDR3 nucleotides read TGCAGCGTTCCGAACGGATACACCGGGGAGCTGTTTTTT. This translates into CSVPNGYTGELFF.

As regards this clonotype: A junction end diverges from the germline sequence, so it may reflect a read error. V and J are TRBV20-1 and TRBJ2-1; tentatively, D is TRBD1 or TRBD2 (5 bases each). This CDR3 region has 13 residues. The germline gives CDR1 DFQATT, CDR2 SNEGSKA (reference sequence). Here the CDR3 DNA reads TGCAGTGCCAGAGGGGCCCCCTACAATGAGCAGTTCTTC. It yields the protein CSARGAPYNEQFF.

This chain uses TRBV30 with TRBJ2-1, with 7 nucleotides matching TRBD1. Germline assignment: CDR1 GTSNPN and CDR2 SVGIG (reference sequence). V shed 0 bases, J shed 12 bases, and the junction held 14 bases outside the gene matches. The CDR3 is made up of 15 amino acids. CDR3 amino acids: CAWSVLRGRRSGQFF. CDR3 bases: TGTGCCTGGAGTGTCTTAAGGGGGCGCAGGTCGGGGCAGTTCTTC.

The DNA for the CDR3 is TGCAGTGCTAGGACTAGCGGGAGACTCCATAGCTCCTACGAGCAGTACGTC. Protein: CSARTSGRLHSSYEQYV. The rearrangement uses TRBV20-1 and TRBJ2-7, with TRBD2 matching over 12 bases. CDR1 and CDR2 from the germline V gene are DFQATT and SNEGSKA (reference sequence). With V trimmed by 3 bases and J by 0 bases, 9 bases remained unmatched. This CDR3 contains 17 residues.

The J gene is TRBJ2-4, the V gene TRBV28; TRBD1 matches 8 bases. This CDR3 contains 12 residues. Germline CDR1 is MDHEN and CDR2 is SYDVKM. Trimming removed 3 bases from V and 14 bases from J; junction bases left unmatched: 6. CDR3 in amino acids: CASSFPGQVEYF. The CDR3 DNA reads as TGTGCCAGCAGTTTCCCGGGACAGGTCGAGTACTTC.

This chain uses TRBV5-1 with TRBJ2-5; D gene uncertain. V lost 5 bases and J 1 base, leaving 15 bases between the germline ends. This CDR3 has 15 residues. Germline V CDR1 and CDR2: SGHRS, YFSETQ. The CDR3: CASRPGSLSQETQYF. The CDR3 nucleotides are TGCGCCAGCAGACCCGGGTCGCTTAGCCAAGAGACCCAGTACTTC.

The V call is TRBV7-2, the J call TRBJ2-2; possibly TRBD2 for D (5 bases). V lost 7 bases and J 4 bases, leaving 19 bases between the germline ends. The CDR3 runs to 16 residues. The germline V gene encodes CDR1 SGHTA and CDR2 FQGNSA. CDR3 in amino acids: CASTLHGDSSTGELFF. In DNA form, the CDR3 reads TGTGCCAGCACCCTTCACGGGGATTCGAGCACCGGGGAGCTGTTTTTT.

The genes are TRBV11-2 and TRBJ2-3, with D maybe TRBD2 (6 bases). The CDR3 runs to 15 residues. Trimming cost V 6 bases and J 1 base, with 14 bases left between them. The germline V gene has CDR1 SGHAT and CDR2 FQNNGV. This CDR3 reads CASRLVGGRTDTQYF. Here the CDR3 DNA reads TGTGCCAGCAGGCTGGTCGGGGGACGCACAGATACGCAGTATTTT. Variable domain in full (rest from reference TRBV11-2 and TRBJ2-3): EAGVAQSPRYKIIEKRQSVAFWCNPISGHATLYWYQQILGQGPKLLIQFQNNGVVDDSQLPKDRFSAERLKGVDSTLKIQPAKLEDSAVYLCASRLVGGRTDTQYFGPGTRLTVL.

The rearrangement links TRBV11-2 to TRBJ2-3, with TRBD1 matching over 8 bases. The CDR3 is made up of 15 amino acids. Germline values: CDR1 SGHAT, CDR2 FQNNGV. After removal of 4 bases from V and 4 bases from J, the junction contained 7 bases not matched to a gene. CDR3 in amino acids: CASSSYRGSSDTQYF. The CDR3 DNA reads as TGTGCCAGCAGCTCGTACAGGGGGTCCTCAGATACGCAGTATTTT.

This clonotype was detected only once. The rearrangement links TRBV20-1 to TRBJ1-6; the match to TRBD1 covers 9 bases. Germline trimming cut 3 bases from V and 9 bases from J; bases unmatched to any gene: 6. Germline V gives CDR1 DFQATT, CDR2 SNEGSKA (reference sequence). CDR3 length equals 14 residues. This chain's CDR3 is CSASSGQGGSPLHF. In nucleotides, the CDR3 is TGCAGTGCTAGTTCGGGACAGGGAGGTTCACCCCTCCACTTT.

The CDR3 sequence: CASSQVWSGNTIYF. The CDR3 DNA reads as TGTGCCAGCAGCCAAGTATGGAGTGGAAACACCATATATTTT. The rearrangement joins TRBV14 to TRBJ1-3; no definite D call. Germline assignment: CDR1 SGHDN and CDR2 FVKESK. The CDR3 has 14 residues. Trimming pared 1 base from V and 3 bases from J, leaving 7 bases between.

The genes are TRBV3-1 and TRBJ2-2; D possibly matches TRBD1 or TRBD2 (5 bases each). The CDR3 consists of 16 residues. CDR1 is LGHDT and CDR2 is YNNKEL in the germline V gene (reference sequence). Trimming took off 3 bases at V and 5 bases at J, with 16 bases between the two ends. The CDR3 here is CASSHTPGSRTGELFF. The CDR3 nucleotides read TGTGCCAGCAGCCATACCCCAGGGAGTCGGACCGGGGAGCTGTTTTTT.

The gene calls are TRBV20-1 and TRBJ2-4, with no clear D. This CDR3 has 15 amino acids. The V and J ends lost 4 bases and 0 bases respectively, with 13 bases between them. Germline V gene data show CDR1 as DFQATT and CDR2 as SNEGSKA (reference sequence). CDR3 DNA sequence: TGCAGTGCTACCGCTGGCGTCCTAGCCAAAAACATTCAGTACTTC. This sequence encodes CSATAGVLAKNIQYF.

The chain recombines TRBV6-1 with TRBJ2-4; D unclear. Germline V gene lookup returns CDR1 MNHNS and CDR2 SASEGT. The CDR3 is 16 amino acids. V lost 3 bases and J lost 0, with 12 bases in between. The CDR3: CASSDQSLIAKNIQYF. The CDR3 nucleotides are TGTGCCAGCAGTGACCAAAGCCTTATAGCCAAAAACATTCAGTACTTC.

The rearrangement links TRBV30 to TRBJ2-3; D gene unclear. Trimming cost V 3 bases and J 1 base, with 11 bases left between them. The CDR3 is made up of 14 amino acids. Per the germline V gene, CDR1 is GTSNPN and CDR2 is SVGIG (reference sequence). The CDR3 coding sequence is TGTGCCTGGAGAGCTGACCAACGCACAGATACGCAGTATTTT. It codes for CAWRADQRTDTQYF.

This clonotype came up once. The chain joins TRBV5-1 to TRBJ2-1; 13 nucleotides align to TRBD2. This CDR3 spans 15 amino acids. The junction had 7 bases not matched to a gene; V was cut back by 5 bases and J by 8 bases. Germline V lookup: CDR1 SGHRS, CDR2 YFSETQ. The CDR3 region has the DNA TGCGCCAGCAGTGTGGGACTAGCGGGAACAGATGAGCAGTTCTTC. Amino acid sequence: CASSVGLAGTDEQFF.

CDR3 protein: CASSPSLSGLTRNEQFF. CDR3 coding DNA: TGTGCCAGCAGTCCATCCCTCTCGGGACTGACGAGGAATGAGCAGTTCTTC. This chain joins TRBV28 and TRBJ2-1, with TRBD2 as a possible D gene (6 bases). The ends were cut back, 5 bases at V and 7 bases at J, with 24 bases in the middle. Germline V gives CDR1 MDHEN, CDR2 SYDVKM. This CDR3 region has 17 residues.

The sample holds one count of this clonotype. V is TRBV27 and J is TRBJ1-2; D gene uncertain. The CDR3 totals 13 residues. Germline V gene sequence: CDR1 MNHEY, CDR2 SMNVEV (reference sequence). V lost 6 bases and J lost 4, with 12 bases in between. The CDR3 DNA reads TGTGCCAGCAGGAGATTTGACGGCTATGGCTACACCTTC. Translated, it gives CASRRFDGYGYTF.

The chain has TRBV29-1 and TRBJ1-1; unclear D gene. Trimming cost V 5 bases and J 4 bases, with 8 bases left between them. Germline CDR1 reads SQVTM; CDR2 reads ANQGSEA. This CDR3 comprises 11 residues. CDR3 residues: CSVHDVTEAFF. The CDR3 nucleotides are TGCAGCGTTCATGATGTCACTGAAGCTTTCTTT.